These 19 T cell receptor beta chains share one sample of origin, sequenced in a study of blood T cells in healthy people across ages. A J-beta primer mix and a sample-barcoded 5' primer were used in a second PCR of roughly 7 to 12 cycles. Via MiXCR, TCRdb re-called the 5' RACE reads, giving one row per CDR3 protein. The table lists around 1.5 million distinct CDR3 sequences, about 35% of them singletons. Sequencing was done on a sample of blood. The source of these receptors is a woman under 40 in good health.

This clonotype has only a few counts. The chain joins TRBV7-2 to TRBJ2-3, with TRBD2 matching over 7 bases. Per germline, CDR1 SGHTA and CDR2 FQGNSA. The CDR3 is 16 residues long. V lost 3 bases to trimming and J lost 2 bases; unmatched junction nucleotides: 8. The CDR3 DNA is TGTGCCAGCAGCTTCCCCCTAGCGGAGCACACAGATACGCAGTATTTT. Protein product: CASSFPLAEHTDTQYF.

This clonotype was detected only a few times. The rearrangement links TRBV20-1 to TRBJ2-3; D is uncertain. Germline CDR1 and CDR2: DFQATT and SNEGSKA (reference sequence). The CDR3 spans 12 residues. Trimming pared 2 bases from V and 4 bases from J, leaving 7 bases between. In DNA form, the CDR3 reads TGCAGTGCTAGAAGTGAGCCAGATACGCAGTATTTT. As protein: CSARSEPDTQYF.

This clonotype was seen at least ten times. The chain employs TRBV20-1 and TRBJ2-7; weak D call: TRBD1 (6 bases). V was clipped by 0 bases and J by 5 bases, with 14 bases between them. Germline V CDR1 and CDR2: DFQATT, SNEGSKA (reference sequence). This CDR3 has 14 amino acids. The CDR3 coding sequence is TGCAGTGCTAGAGATCGAACAGGGCGGCACGAGCAGTACTTC. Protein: CSARDRTGRHEQYF.

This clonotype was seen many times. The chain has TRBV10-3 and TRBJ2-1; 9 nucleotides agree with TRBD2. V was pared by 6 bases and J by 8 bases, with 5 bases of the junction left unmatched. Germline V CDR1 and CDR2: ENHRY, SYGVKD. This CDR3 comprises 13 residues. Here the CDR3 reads CAIRIAGEDEQFF. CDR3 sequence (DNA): TGTGCCATCAGGATAGCGGGAGAGGATGAGCAGTTCTTC.

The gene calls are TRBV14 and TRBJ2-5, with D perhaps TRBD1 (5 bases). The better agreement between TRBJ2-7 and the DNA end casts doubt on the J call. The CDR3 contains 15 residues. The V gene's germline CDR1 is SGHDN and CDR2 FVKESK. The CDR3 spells CASSLYRSLGYEQYF. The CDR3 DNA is TGTGCCAGCAGCCTTTACAGGAGTCTCGGGTACGAGCAGTACTTC.

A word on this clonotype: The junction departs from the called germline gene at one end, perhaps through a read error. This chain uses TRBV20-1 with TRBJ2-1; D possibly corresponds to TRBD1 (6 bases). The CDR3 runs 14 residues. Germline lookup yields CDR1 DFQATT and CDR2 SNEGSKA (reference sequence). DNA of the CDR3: TGCGGTGCTAGGGGCAGGGGTCCCTACAATGAGCAGTTCTTC. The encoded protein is CGARGRGPYNEQFF.

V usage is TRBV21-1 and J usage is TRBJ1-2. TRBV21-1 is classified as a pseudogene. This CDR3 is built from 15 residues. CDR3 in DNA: TGTGCCAGCAGCAAATCTCGCGGGCTCGGCTATGGCTACACCTTC. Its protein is CASSKSRGLGYGYTF.

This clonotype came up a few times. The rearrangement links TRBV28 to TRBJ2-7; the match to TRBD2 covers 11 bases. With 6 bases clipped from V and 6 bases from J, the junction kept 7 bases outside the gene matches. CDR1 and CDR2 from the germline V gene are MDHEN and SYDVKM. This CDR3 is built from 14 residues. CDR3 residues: CASSGTSGFSEQYF. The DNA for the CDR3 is TGTGCCAGCAGCGGGACTAGCGGCTTTAGCGAGCAGTACTTC.

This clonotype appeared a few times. CDR3 sequence: CSALGRSYNSPLHF. The CDR3 coding sequence is TGCAGTGCCCTGGGACGGAGTTATAATTCACCCCTCCACTTT. This rearrangement joins TRBV20-1 to TRBJ1-6; possible D gene TRBD1, 5 bases. The CDR3 contains 14 residues. The ends were cut back, 6 bases at V and 4 bases at J, with 13 bases in the middle. Germline V lookup: CDR1 DFQATT, CDR2 SNEGSKA (reference sequence).

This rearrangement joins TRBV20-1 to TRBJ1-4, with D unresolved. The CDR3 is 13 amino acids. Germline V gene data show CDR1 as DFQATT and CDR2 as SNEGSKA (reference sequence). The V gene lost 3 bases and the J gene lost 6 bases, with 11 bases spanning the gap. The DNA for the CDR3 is TGCAGTGCTAGCCGGGGATGGGATGAAAAACTGTTTTTT. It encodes CSASRGWDEKLFF.

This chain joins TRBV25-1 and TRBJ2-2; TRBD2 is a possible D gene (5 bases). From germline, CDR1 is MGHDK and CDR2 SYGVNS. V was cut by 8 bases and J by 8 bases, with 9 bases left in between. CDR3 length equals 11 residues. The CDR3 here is CASGSAGELFF. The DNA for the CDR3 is TGTGCCAGCGGTAGCGCGGGGGAGCTGTTTTTT.

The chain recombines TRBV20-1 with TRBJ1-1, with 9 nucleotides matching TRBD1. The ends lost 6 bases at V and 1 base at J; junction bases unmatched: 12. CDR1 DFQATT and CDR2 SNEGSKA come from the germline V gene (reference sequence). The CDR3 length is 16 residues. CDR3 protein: CSARPYGQGPNTEAFF. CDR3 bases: TGCAGTGCCAGGCCTTACGGACAGGGGCCGAACACTGAAGCTTTCTTT.

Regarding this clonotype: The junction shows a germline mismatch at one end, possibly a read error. The CDR3 DNA reads TGTGCCAGCAGCCAAGGGACAGGGGAGATTAATTCACCCCCCCACTTT. As protein: CASSQGTGEINSPPHF. The chain carries TRBV3-1 and TRBJ1-6; TRBD1 agrees at 9 bases. The germline V gene has CDR1 LGHDT and CDR2 YNNKEL (reference sequence). The CDR3 has 16 residues.

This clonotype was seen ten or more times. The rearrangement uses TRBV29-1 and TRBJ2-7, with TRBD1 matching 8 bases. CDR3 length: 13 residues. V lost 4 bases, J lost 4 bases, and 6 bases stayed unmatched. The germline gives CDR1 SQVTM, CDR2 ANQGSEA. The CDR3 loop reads CSVANRGNYEQYF. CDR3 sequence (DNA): TGCAGCGTTGCGAACAGGGGGAATTACGAGCAGTACTTC.

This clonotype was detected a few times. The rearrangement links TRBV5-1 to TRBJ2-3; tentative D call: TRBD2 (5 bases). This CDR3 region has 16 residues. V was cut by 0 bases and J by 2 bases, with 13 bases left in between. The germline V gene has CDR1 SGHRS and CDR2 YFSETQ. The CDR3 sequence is CASSLESGGSTDTQYF. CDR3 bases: TGCGCCAGCAGCTTGGAATCCGGCGGGTCCACAGATACGCAGTATTTT. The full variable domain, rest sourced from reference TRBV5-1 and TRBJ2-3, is KAGVTQTPRYLIKTRGQQVTLSCSPISGHRSVSWYQQTPGQGLQFLFEYFSETQRNKGNFPGRFSGRQFSNSRSEMNVSTLELGDSALYLCASSLESGGSTDTQYFGPGTRLTVL.

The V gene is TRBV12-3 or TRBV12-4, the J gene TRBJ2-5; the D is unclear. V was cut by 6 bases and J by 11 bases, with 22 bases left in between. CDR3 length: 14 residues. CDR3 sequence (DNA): TGTGCCAGCAGCCCCCTCCGACTGGAGCCCCGGCAGTACTTC. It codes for CASSPLRLEPRQYF.

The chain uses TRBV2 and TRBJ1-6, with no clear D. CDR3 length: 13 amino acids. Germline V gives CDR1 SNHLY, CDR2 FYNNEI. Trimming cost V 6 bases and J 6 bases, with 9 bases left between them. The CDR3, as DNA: TGTGCCAGCAGCGCCAATGGTAATTCACCCCTCCACTTT. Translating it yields CASSANGNSPLHF.

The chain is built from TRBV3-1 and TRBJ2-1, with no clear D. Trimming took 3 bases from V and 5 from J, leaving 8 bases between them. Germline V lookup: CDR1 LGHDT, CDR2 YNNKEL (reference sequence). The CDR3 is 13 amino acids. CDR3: CASSQYRNNEQFF. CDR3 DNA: TGTGCCAGCAGCCAGTATAGAAACAATGAGCAGTTCTTC.

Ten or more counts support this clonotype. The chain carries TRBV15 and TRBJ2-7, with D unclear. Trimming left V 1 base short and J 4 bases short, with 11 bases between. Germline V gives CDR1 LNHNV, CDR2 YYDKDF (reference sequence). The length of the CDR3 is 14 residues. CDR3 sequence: CATSRVVSAYEQYF. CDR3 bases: TGTGCCACCAGCAGAGTGGTTTCGGCTTACGAGCAGTACTTC.